Listed below are T cell receptor beta chains from one sample, sequenced in a study of T cell responses to AZD1222 COVID-19 vaccine. Repertoires were generated with immunoSEQ multiplex PCR, while TCRdb's copy carries only in-frame clones and drops some. Of over 150,000 clones listed, roughly 91% were seen once; the top ten hold under 1.1%. Sequenced here: peripheral blood, sampled 28 days after the second dose of the MenACWY control vaccine. These TCRs come from an adult who received the MenACWY meningococcal vaccine as a control. Each CDR3 is given with its conserved first and last residue. A D gene is named only where the DNA matches it firmly. Clone size is not always given. Where it is, it says once, few, many or a class for expanded clones.

v_call	j_call	d_call	clone_size	cdr3_nt	cdr3_aa
TRBV10-3	TRBJ2-6	TRBD1	.	TGTGCCATCAGTGAGTGGACAGGGGGTACGGGGGCCAACGTCCTGACTTTC	CAISEWTGGTGANVLTF
TRBV11-2	TRBJ2-7	.	.	TGTGCCAGCAGCTTAAACCGGGGAGATAACGAGCAGTACTTC	CASSLNRGDNEQYF
TRBV7-2	TRBJ1-3	.	.	TGTGCCAGCAGCTTAGCCCCCCGCTCTGGAAACACCATATATTTT	CASSLAPRSGNTIYF
TRBV9	TRBJ2-3	TRBD2	.	TGTGCCAGCAGCGTAGGCCTCACGGTAGCGGGGCTCCCAGATACGCAGTATTTT	CASSVGLTVAGLPDTQYF
TRBV7-2	TRBJ2-7	TRBD1	.	TGTGCCAGCAGCTTGGAACGGGACAGGGGCGAGCAGTACTTC	CASSLERDRGEQYF
TRBV27	TRBJ1-6	.	.	TGTGCCAGCAAAGATGACAGTACAGTCTATAATTCACCCCTCCACTTT	CASKDDSTVYNSPLHF
TRBV5-1	TRBJ2-5	TRBD2	once	TGCGCCAGCAGTCCCGGGACTAGCGGCAAGCAAGAGACCCAGTACTTC	CASSPGTSGKQETQYF
TRBV21-1	TRBJ1-2	.	.	TGTGCCAGCAGCAAAGGAGACTATGGCTACACCTTC	CASSKGDYGYTF
TRBV19	TRBJ2-5	.	.	TGTGCCAGTAGCAGGCTCGGAGAGACCCAGTACTTC	CASSRLGETQYF
TRBV30	TRBJ1-6	TRBD1	.	TGTGCCTGGAGCCTCCGGGACAGGGAGAAATCACCCCTCCACTTT	CAWSLRDREKSPLHF